The clone carrying this T cell receptor (beta chain) was picked up a small number of times. This sample stems from a study of blood T cells in healthy people across ages. The authors ran a second PCR of about 6 to 11 cycles using a sample-barcoded 5' primer and a J-beta primer mix. There were at least 3 million CDR3-containing paired-end reads obtained from each sample. TCRdb reanalysed the 5' RACE reads using MiXCR and keeps one entry per CDR3 protein. In the table there are 700,000 or so distinct CDR3 sequences, around a fifth of which are singletons. For every donor, a draw yielded 9.5 to 10 milliliters of peripheral blood. V lost 4 bases and J lost 5, with 15 bases in between. CDR3 length equals 14 residues. Germline assignment: CDR1 SGHRS and CDR2 YFSETQ.

V is TRBV5-1 and J is TRBJ1-2; D remains ambiguous. The sample comprised blood. The receptor comes from a man between 65 and 79 years old in good health. The DNA of the CDR3 is TGCGCCAGCAGCCGCCAGAAGGGTGGGTATGGCTACACCTTC. Translating gives CASSRQKGGYGYTF.